A single sample is the source of the 21 T cell receptor beta chains below, sequenced in a study of T cells in Graves' hyperthyroidism and ophthalmopathy. RNA transcripts yielded amplified TCR beta CDR3 regions. The HTBI primer set served for first-round RT-PCR of the TCR CDR3. TCRdb used MiXCR to reprocess the multiplex PCR reads, holding one entry per CDR3 protein. The repertoire holds about 520,000 distinct CDR3 sequences, with around 24% as singletons. Sequences were obtained from blood. All receptors come from a woman aged 30 to 39 with Graves' ophthalmopathy.

The chain's CDR3 is CASSQEGGFSTEAFF. The DNA for the CDR3 is TGCGCCAGCAGCCAAGAGGGGGGCTTTAGCACTGAAGCTTTCTTT. The genes are TRBV4-1 and TRBJ1-1; maybe TRBD1 (6 bases). The V gene lost 0 bases and the J gene lost 4 bases, with 12 bases spanning the gap. The CDR3 extends over 15 amino acids. Germline V lookup: CDR1 MGHRA, CDR2 YSYEKL.

This clonotype was detected many times. The chain links TRBV12-3 or TRBV12-4 to TRBJ1-2, with TRBD1 as a possible D gene (5 bases). The CDR3 has 12 amino acids. Trimming took 3 bases from V and 11 from J, leaving 13 bases between them. The CDR3 loop is CASSLGGNRYTF. Here the CDR3 DNA reads TGTGCCAGCAGTTTGGGGGGGAACAGATACACCTTC.

This clonotype was recorded many times. The chain links TRBV7-8 to TRBJ1-1; 7 bases line up with TRBD1. Germline trimming cut 4 bases from V and 6 bases from J; bases unmatched to any gene: 2. Germline V gene data show CDR1 as SGHVS and CDR2 as FQNEAQ. The CDR3 covers 12 residues. The CDR3 coding sequence is TGTGCCAGCAGCTCCGGGACAGCTGAAGCTTTCTTT. The encoded protein is CASSSGTAEAFF.

This clonotype has ten or more counts. The gene calls are TRBV6-1 and TRBJ2-5, with D unclear. The CDR3 sequence is 11 residues long. The ends were cut back, 6 bases at V and 7 bases at J, with 9 bases in the middle. Germline CDR1 MNHNS, CDR2 SASEGT. In DNA, the CDR3 is TGTGCCAGCAGACCCCAGCGGACCCAGTACTTC. Its protein product is CASRPQRTQYF.

This clonotype has at least ten counts. The chain joins TRBV25-1 to TRBJ1-5, with unresolved D. This CDR3 has 13 residues. V dropped 4 bases and J dropped 5 bases, with 9 bases sitting between them. Germline-derived CDR1 and CDR2 are MGHDK and SYGVNS. For the CDR3, the DNA is TGTGCCAGCAGTGGACGGTATGATCAGCCCCAGCATTTT. This codes for CASSGRYDQPQHF.

Here the CDR3 reads CASSLSGGVGYGYTF. CDR3 sequence (DNA): TGTGCCAGCAGCTTATCAGGGGGCGTTGGCTATGGCTACACCTTC. This chain uses TRBV7-9 with TRBJ1-2, with 8 bases matching TRBD1. The trim removed 2 bases at V and 4 bases at J, leaving 6 bases unmatched. This CDR3 has 15 residues. Germline assignment: CDR1 SEHNR and CDR2 FQNEAQ (reference sequence).

This clonotype was picked up one time. This rearrangement joins TRBV12-3 or TRBV12-4 to TRBJ1-1; weak D call: TRBD1 (5 bases). This CDR3 is built from 15 residues. V was trimmed by 5 bases and J by 1 base, leaving 14 bases between them. Written as DNA, the CDR3 is TGTGCCAGCAGTCGGGACCTCCAAAGGAACACTGAAGCTTTCTTT. Its translation: CASSRDLQRNTEAFF.

The chain employs TRBV20-1 and TRBJ1-1; 8 bases are a match to TRBD1. After removal of 2 bases from V and 3 bases from J, the junction contained 2 bases not matched to a gene. This CDR3 comprises 13 residues. CDR1 is DFQATT and CDR2 is SNEGSKA in the germline V gene (reference sequence). The CDR3 DNA follows: TGCAGTGCTAGACCACAGGGGGACACTGAAGCTTTCTTT. Its translation: CSARPQGDTEAFF.

This clonotype was seen at least ten times. The V call is TRBV6-1, the J call TRBJ1-5, with 11 bases that match TRBD1. The trim removed 6 bases at V and 1 base at J, leaving 5 bases unmatched. Looked up from germline, CDR1 is MNHNS and CDR2 is SASEGT. This CDR3 has 16 residues. The CDR3 reads CASRDRGLASNQPQHF. As DNA, the CDR3 is TGTGCCAGCAGGGACAGGGGGCTAGCGAGCAATCAGCCCCAGCATTTT.

With regard to this clonotype: A read error may explain this, as a much larger clone is one base away. V and J are TRBV7-4 and TRBJ1-1; 7 positions match TRBD1. The V gene's germline CDR1 is SGHVT and CDR2 SQSDAQ. With 4 bases clipped from V and 4 bases from J, the junction kept 9 bases outside the gene matches. The CDR3 spans 15 residues. CDR3 protein: CASSSQGGLITEAFF. The CDR3 nucleotides are TGTGCCAGCAGCTCGCAGGGGGGGCTTATCACTGAAGCTTTCTTT. The complete variable domain, with remaining parts taken from reference TRBV7-4 and TRBJ1-1, reads GAGVSQSPRYKVAKRGRDVALRCDSISGHVTLYWYRQTLGQGSEVLTYSQSDAQRDKSGRPSGRFSAERPERSVSTLKIQRTEQGDSAVYLCASSSQGGLITEAFFGQGTRLTVV.

The chain combines TRBV9 with TRBJ2-7, with 10 bases aligning to TRBD1. The CDR3 is made up of 15 amino acids. Trimming at V came to 3 bases and at J to 5 bases, leaving 8 bases not matched to a gene. Looked up from germline, CDR1 is SGDLS and CDR2 is YYNGEE. As DNA, the CDR3 is TGTGCCAGCAGCGCGACACCGGGACAGGGGAACGAGCAGTACTTC. Amino acid sequence: CASSATPGQGNEQYF.

This chain uses TRBV10-3 with TRBJ1-1; D remains unclear. This CDR3 is 14 amino acids long. Deletions cut 3 bases from V and 0 bases from J, with 8 bases between. Germline V gene sequence: CDR1 ENHRY, CDR2 SYGVKD. CDR3 residues: CAISDGPMNTEAFF. CDR3 nucleotide sequence: TGTGCCATCAGTGATGGACCGATGAACACTGAAGCTTTCTTT.

The V gene is TRBV29-1, the J gene TRBJ2-5; maybe TRBD2 (5 bases). From germline, CDR1 is SQVTM and CDR2 ANQGSEA. The CDR3 covers 11 residues. V lost 4 bases and J lost 5, with 8 bases in between. The chain's CDR3 is CSVVSGETQYF. CDR3 bases: TGCAGCGTTGTCTCGGGGGAGACCCAGTACTTC.

This chain links TRBV11-2 with TRBJ2-5, with 13 bases aligning to TRBD2. The CDR3 loop spans 17 amino acids. Trimming removed 5 bases from V and 0 bases from J; junction bases left unmatched: 6. CDR1 SGHAT and CDR2 FQNNGV come from the germline V gene. CDR3: CASSPRTSGGYQETQYF. The CDR3 nucleotides read TGTGCCAGCAGCCCGAGGACTAGCGGGGGATACCAAGAGACCCAGTACTTC.

Ten or more counts support this clonotype. The chain recombines TRBV10-3 with TRBJ2-7; D is possibly TRBD1 (5 bases). Per the germline V gene, CDR1 is ENHRY and CDR2 is SYGVKD. The CDR3 extends over 14 amino acids. V was trimmed by 2 bases and J by 3 bases, leaving 11 bases between them. CDR3 sequence: CAISEKQADYEQYF. DNA of the CDR3: TGTGCCATCAGTGAGAAACAGGCAGACTACGAGCAGTACTTC.

This clonotype was picked up many times. The gene calls are TRBV5-6 and TRBJ1-2; TRBD1 agrees at 7 bases. Trimming cost V 3 bases and J 4 bases; bases outside gene matches: 3. Germline V gene lookup returns CDR1 SGHDT and CDR2 YYEEEE. The CDR3 contains 13 residues. The CDR3 loop reads CASSSTGSYGYTF. The CDR3 DNA reads TGTGCCAGCAGCTCGACAGGGAGCTATGGCTACACCTTC.

This clonotype was seen many times. This chain joins TRBV11-2 and TRBJ2-7; D ambiguous. CDR1 is SGHAT and CDR2 is FQNNGV in the germline V gene. Trimming stripped 1 base from V and 5 bases from J, with 6 bases between. This CDR3 has 12 amino acids. The CDR3 sequence: CASSLGWDEQYF. In nucleotides, the CDR3 is TGTGCCAGCAGCTTAGGTTGGGACGAGCAGTACTTC.

The chain couples TRBV6-2 or TRBV6-3 to TRBJ2-4; 8 bases line up with TRBD2. The CDR3 has 16 residues. The V and J ends lost 3 bases and 1 base, in that order; junction bases with no gene match: 5. Per the germline V gene, CDR1 is MNHEY and CDR2 is SVGEGT. This chain's CDR3 is CASSYLAGVAKNIQYF. In DNA form, the CDR3 reads TGTGCCAGCAGTTATCTAGCGGGTGTTGCCAAAAACATTCAGTACTTC.

The gene calls are TRBV4-1 and TRBJ1-5; tentatively, D is TRBD1 (5 bases). The CDR3 is made up of 15 amino acids. The V end was cut by 0 bases, the J end by 6 bases, with 12 bases between. Germline-derived CDR1 and CDR2 are MGHRA and YSYEKL. The CDR3 reads CASSQEGSRVQPQHF. The CDR3 DNA sequence: TGCGCCAGCAGCCAAGAAGGGAGCAGGGTTCAGCCCCAGCATTTT.

V and J are TRBV7-9 and TRBJ1-6; TRBD1 might be the D (6 bases). Trimming stripped 0 bases from V and 6 bases from J, with 12 bases between. The CDR3 contains 16 residues. CDR1 is SEHNR and CDR2 is FQNEAQ in the germline V gene (reference sequence). Here the CDR3 DNA reads TGTGCCAGCAGCTTAGCTGGGGGGGCTCGTAATTCACCCCTCCACTTT. Amino acid sequence: CASSLAGGARNSPLHF.

J is TRBJ2-2 and V is TRBV5-6, with D maybe TRBD2 (5 bases). Germline assignment: CDR1 SGHDT and CDR2 YYEEEE. V lost 0 bases and J 5 bases, leaving 11 bases between the germline ends. This CDR3 is built from 15 residues. CDR3 loop: CASSLVSGWTGELFF. The CDR3 DNA reads as TGTGCCAGCAGCTTGGTTTCGGGATGGACCGGGGAGCTGTTTTTT.